These 14 T cell receptor beta chains were all obtained from the same sample, sequenced in a study of T cells in Graves' hyperthyroidism and ophthalmopathy. Using RNA transcripts as the source, TCR beta CDR3 regions were amplified. The TCR CDR3 was amplified in a first-round RT-PCR using the HTBI primer set. One entry per CDR3 protein results from TCRdb running MiXCR on the multiplex PCR reads. The sample holds roughly 650,000 distinct CDR3 sequences; more than 15% are singletons and the top ten take roughly 3.5%. Sequenced material: blood. The receptors were sampled from a middle-aged woman with Graves' ophthalmopathy.

This clonotype came up many times. This chain connects TRBV6-2 or TRBV6-3 to TRBJ2-7; no firm D call. The CDR3 spans 13 residues. Trimming pared 4 bases from V and 3 bases from J, leaving 10 bases between. Germline assignment: CDR1 MNHEY and CDR2 SVGEGT. CDR3 DNA: TGTGCCAGCAGTTTCATCAGACTCTACGAGCAGTACTTC. As protein: CASSFIRLYEQYF.

This clonotype was picked up a small number of times. The J gene is TRBJ2-5, the V gene TRBV7-6, with D perhaps TRBD2 (6 bases). Per the germline V gene, CDR1 is SGHVS and CDR2 is FNYEAQ. Deletions cut 2 bases from V and 5 bases from J, with 15 bases between. This CDR3 region has 15 residues. The CDR3 region has the DNA TGTGCCAGCAGCTTAAACCAGGGAGGAGAGGAGACCCAGTACTTC. Translation gives CASSLNQGGEETQYF. The variable domain in full, completed from reference TRBV7-6 and TRBJ2-5, reads GAGVSQSPRYKVTKRGQDVALRCDPISGHVSLYWYRQALGQGPEFLTYFNYEAQQDKSGLPNDRFSAERPEGSISTLTIQRTEQRDSAMYRCASSLNQGGEETQYFGPGTRLLVL.

The table lists this clonotype with a few counts. The chain combines TRBV20-1 with TRBJ2-1, with a weak D call TRBD2 (6 bases). The CDR3 totals 17 residues. Germline V gives CDR1 DFQATT, CDR2 SNEGSKA (reference sequence). V lost 0 bases to trimming and J lost 0 bases, with 15 bases between them. The CDR3: CSARDPRLASSYNEQFF. The DNA for the CDR3 is TGCAGTGCTAGAGATCCTCGCCTAGCGAGCTCCTACAATGAGCAGTTCTTC.

The rearrangement links TRBV29-1 to TRBJ1-3, with D maybe TRBD1 (5 bases). This CDR3 region has 14 residues. Germline loops: CDR1 SQVTM, CDR2 ANQGSEA. CDR3: CSRWDPFSGNTIYF. The CDR3 bases are TGCAGTCGGTGGGACCCCTTCTCTGGAAACACCATATATTTT. Full variable domain (missing parts from reference TRBV29-1 and TRBJ1-3): SAVISQKPSRDICQRGTSLTIQCQVDSQVTMMFWYRQQPGQSLTLIATANQGSEATYESGFVIDKFPISRPNLTFSTLTVSNMSPEDSSIYLCSRWDPFSGNTIYFGEGSWLTVV.

This clonotype was observed at least ten times. As DNA, the CDR3 is TGTGCCACCAGCAGAGATCGCAGGAACACTGAAGCTTTCTTT. It codes for CATSRDRRNTEAFF. This chain links TRBV15 with TRBJ1-1; D unresolved. This CDR3 spans 14 amino acids. Germline V lookup: CDR1 LNHNV, CDR2 YYDKDF (reference sequence). V was cut by 0 bases and J by 1 base, with 6 bases left in between.

This clonotype appeared a few times. The chain combines TRBV5-1 with TRBJ2-3; D call uncertain. This CDR3 contains 14 residues. Germline V gene lookup returns CDR1 SGHRS and CDR2 YFSETQ. V was clipped by 2 bases and J by 3 bases, with 10 bases between them. The CDR3 sequence is CASSFLLGTDTQYF. CDR3 DNA: TGCGCCAGCAGCTTTTTATTGGGTACAGATACGCAGTATTTT.

This clonotype was counted a few times. The gene calls are TRBV2 and TRBJ1-3, with 7 bases fitting TRBD1. V was clipped by 1 base and J by 1 base; unmatched bases: 1. The CDR3 extends over 15 amino acids. Germline CDR1 is SNHLY and CDR2 is FYNNEI. In DNA form, the CDR3 reads TGTGCCAGCAGTGAAGACAGGGGTTCTGGAAACACCATATATTTT. Translating gives CASSEDRGSGNTIYF.

The chain combines TRBV7-8 with TRBJ2-1, with 7 bases aligning to TRBD1. CDR3 length: 15 residues. The germline V gene has CDR1 SGHVS and CDR2 FQNEAQ. J was trimmed by 4 bases and V by 4 bases; bases with no gene match: 7. CDR3: CASSSYRGLYNEQFF. For the CDR3, the DNA is TGTGCCAGCAGCTCATACAGGGGTTTATACAATGAGCAGTTCTTC.

As regards this clonotype: Being one base from a much bigger clone, this may be a read error. The CDR3 carries no conserved terminal phenylalanine or tryptophan, so it likely arises from a read error. The chain is built from TRBV2 and TRBJ1-5; the D is unclear. Germline values: CDR1 SNHLY, CDR2 FYNNEI. CDR3 length: 14 amino acids. Trimming removed 7 bases from V and 6 bases from J, with 16 bases in between. The CDR3 loop reads CASTVEGGGQPQHS. For the CDR3, the DNA is TGTGCCAGCACGGTTGAGGGAGGTGGTCAGCCCCAGCATTCT.

This clonotype was detected ten times or more. The chain is built from TRBV7-9 and TRBJ1-1, with TRBD1 as a possible D gene (6 bases). The CDR3 sequence is 14 residues long. CDR1 is SEHNR and CDR2 is FQNEAQ in the germline V gene (reference sequence). Trimming took 1 base from V and 7 from J, leaving 13 bases between them. CDR3 sequence: CASSLVSRGIEAFF. The CDR3 nucleotides read TGTGCCAGCAGCTTAGTTTCTAGGGGGATTGAAGCTTTCTTT.

The sample holds many counts of this clonotype. The J gene is TRBJ2-1, the V gene TRBV5-1; 8 positions match TRBD2. The germline V gene has CDR1 SGHRS and CDR2 YFSETQ. The CDR3 loop spans 16 amino acids. J lost 3 bases, V lost 4 bases, and 9 bases had no gene match. As DNA, the CDR3 is TGCGCCAGCAGCCCTGGGGTAGCGGGACTCTACAATGAGCAGTTCTTC. Protein sequence: CASSPGVAGLYNEQFF. Full variable domain (outside the CDR3, taken from reference TRBV5-1 and TRBJ2-1): KAGVTQTPRYLIKTRGQQVTLSCSPISGHRSVSWYQQTPGQGLQFLFEYFSETQRNKGNFPGRFSGRQFSNSRSEMNVSTLELGDSALYLCASSPGVAGLYNEQFFGPGTRLTVL.

This clonotype was counted many times. V is TRBV20-1 and J is TRBJ2-1, with 8 bases lining up with TRBD2. The germline V gene has CDR1 DFQATT and CDR2 SNEGSKA (reference sequence). This CDR3 has 13 amino acids. The V and J ends lost 1 base and 10 bases, in that order; junction bases with no gene match: 6. The DNA for the CDR3 is TGCAGTGCTAGAGTGGGTAGCGGGGCGGAGCAGTTCTTC. Protein sequence: CSARVGSGAEQFF.

The CDR3 is CASSHPTGANVLTF. The CDR3 coding sequence is TGTGCCAGCAGCCACCCTACTGGGGCCAACGTCCTGACTTTC. V is TRBV3-1 and J is TRBJ2-6; D remains unclear. The length of the CDR3 is 14 residues. Germline CDR1 LGHDT, CDR2 YNNKEL (reference sequence). V shed 3 bases and J shed 2 bases, with 5 bases lying between them.

This clonotype has a handful of counts. V gene TRBV6-2 or TRBV6-3 combines with J gene TRBJ2-1; D unclear. Germline CDR1 is MNHEY and CDR2 is SVGEGT. This CDR3 comprises 15 residues. Trimming shortened V by 0 bases and J by 2 bases, and 8 bases separated the two germline ends. Here the CDR3 reads CASSYSWQAYNEQFF. DNA of the CDR3: TGTGCCAGCAGTTACTCGTGGCAGGCCTACAATGAGCAGTTCTTC.